These 27 T cell receptor beta chains originate from one sample sequenced in a study of cytomegalovirus exposure and HLA in healthy donors. Primers included in the PCR were 60 Vbeta and 13 Jbeta primers. Some clones are missing from TCRdb's copy, which holds only in-frame ones; the method was immunoSEQ multiplex PCR. Of roughly 88,000 clones in the sample, roughly 71% were seen once. Material for sequencing was PBMCs. The source of these receptors is a man aged 50-60 years in good health and CMV-seronegative.

The J gene is TRBJ1-5, the V gene TRBV7-2, with 7 positions matching TRBD1. Germline V gives CDR1 SGHTA, CDR2 FQGNSA. V was clipped by 5 bases and J by 5 bases; unmatched bases: 3. The CDR3 runs to 13 residues. The CDR3 reads CASSRDRHQPQHF. The CDR3 DNA reads as TGTGCCAGCAGCCGGGACAGACATCAGCCCCAGCATTTT.

V and J are TRBV4-2 and TRBJ1-2, with 10 bases that match TRBD1. The CDR3 contains 17 residues. The trim removed 5 bases at V and 4 bases at J, leaving 13 bases unmatched. Germline assignment: CDR1 LGHNA and CDR2 YNFKEQ. This chain's CDR3 is CASSSPGQGIAIYGYTF. The CDR3, as DNA: TGTGCCAGCAGCAGCCCGGGACAGGGGATTGCTATCTATGGCTACACCTTC.

The V call is TRBV5-1, the J call TRBJ2-7; 8 bases are a match to TRBD1. The CDR3 sequence is 15 residues long. Trimming cost V 0 bases and J 6 bases; bases outside gene matches: 8. From germline, CDR1 is SGHRS and CDR2 YFSETQ. The CDR3 DNA reads as TGCGCCAGCAGCTTGGGACAACGACAGGGGAGCGAGCAGTACTTC. The encoded protein is CASSLGQRQGSEQYF.

This clone was observed a few times. The rearrangement uses TRBV6-5 and TRBJ2-7; tentative D call: TRBD2 (6 bases). Trimming cost V 11 bases and J 2 bases, with 16 bases left between them. The CDR3 spans 13 residues. CDR1 is MNHEY, CDR2 SVGAGI, per germline. The CDR3, as DNA: TGTGCCGCCGGGGGACGCCAAACCTACGAGCAGTACTTC. It is translated as CAAGGRQTYEQYF.

This clone was counted only a few times. This chain links TRBV4-3 with TRBJ2-3; 11 bases are a match to TRBD2. The CDR3 is 16 amino acids. V gave up 5 bases and J gave up 0 bases; unmatched junction bases: 4. Germline V gives CDR1 LGHNA, CDR2 YSLEER. As DNA, the CDR3 is TGCGCCAGCAGCTGGGGACTAGCGGCTAGCACAGATACGCAGTATTTT. Translated: CASSWGLAASTDTQYF.

This clone was detected a few times. The chain joins TRBV4-1 to TRBJ1-2; no definite D call. Germline V gives CDR1 MGHRA, CDR2 YSYEKL. The CDR3 loop spans 13 amino acids. V was clipped by 3 bases and J by 2 bases, with 7 bases between them. In DNA form, the CDR3 reads TGCGCCAGCAGCCAGACACCGAACTATGGCTACACCTTC. Amino acid sequence: CASSQTPNYGYTF.

The chain combines TRBV6-5 with TRBJ2-7, with TRBD1 matching over 9 bases. With 0 bases clipped from V and 2 bases from J, the junction kept 2 bases outside the gene matches. The CDR3 sequence is 15 residues long. Germline V gene lookup returns CDR1 MNHEY and CDR2 SVGAGI. DNA for the CDR3: TGTGCCAGCAGTTACTCGGACAGGGGCCCCTACGAGCAGTACTTC. It encodes CASSYSDRGPYEQYF.

The chain has TRBV7-2 and TRBJ2-2; perhaps TRBD2 as D (6 bases). Trimming left V 1 base short and J 4 bases short, with 13 bases between. Germline V gene data show CDR1 as SGHTA and CDR2 as FQGNSA. The CDR3 is 16 amino acids. The CDR3 reads CASSLVGGMSTGELFF. CDR3 DNA: TGTGCCAGCAGCTTAGTCGGGGGTATGAGCACCGGGGAGCTGTTTTTT.

The chain joins TRBV4-1 to TRBJ1-6; D uncertain. CDR3 size: 16 residues. Germline CDR1 is MGHRA and CDR2 is YSYEKL. Trimming took 1 base from V and 0 from J, leaving 7 bases between them. CDR3 coding DNA: TGCGCCAGCAGCCAAGTTCGGGGCTCCTATAATTCACCCCTCCACTTT. Translation: CASSQVRGSYNSPLHF.

V is TRBV19 and J is TRBJ2-3; maybe TRBD1 (6 bases). CDR1 LNHDA and CDR2 SQIVND come from the germline V gene (reference sequence). This CDR3 has 14 residues. Deletions cut 5 bases from V and 2 bases from J, with 11 bases between. The CDR3 sequence: CASSSRQVTDTQYF. The CDR3 DNA follows: TGTGCCAGTAGTTCAAGACAGGTCACAGATACGCAGTATTTT.

This sequence joins TRBV7-8 and TRBJ2-7; tentative D call: TRBD2 (5 bases). The CDR3 contains 16 residues. CDR1 and CDR2 from the germline V gene are SGHVS and FQNEAQ. V lost 5 bases and J 3 bases, leaving 20 bases between the germline ends. The CDR3 reads CASSPSGSYGSYEQYF. DNA for the CDR3: TGTGCCAGCAGCCCCAGTGGGTCCTATGGGAGCTACGAGCAGTACTTC. The whole variable domain, remainder taken from reference TRBV7-8 and TRBJ2-7, is GAGVSQSPRYKVAKRGQDVALRCDPISGHVSLFWYQQALGQGPEFLTYFQNEAQLDKSGLPSDRFFAERPEGSVSTLKIQRTQQEDSAVYLCASSPSGSYGSYEQYFGPGTRLTVT.

The rearrangement links TRBV19 to TRBJ2-5, with TRBD2 as a possible D gene (5 bases). This CDR3 has 14 residues. Germline loops: CDR1 LNHDA, CDR2 SQIVND (reference sequence). V was shortened by 4 bases and J by 11 bases, with 20 bases between the two germline ends. DNA for the CDR3: TGTGCCAGTAGTACAGACAACTTCAAAAGGGAGCAGTACTTC. Translation: CASSTDNFKREQYF.

The chain has TRBV5-6 and TRBJ1-1; 9 bases line up with TRBD1. CDR3 length equals 16 residues. Germline CDR1 is SGHDT and CDR2 is YYEEEE. Unmatched junction bases numbered 12, after V lost 5 bases and J lost 4 bases. CDR3 sequence: CASRDWGQGLFTEAFF. Here the CDR3 DNA reads TGTGCCAGCAGGGATTGGGGACAGGGATTGTTCACTGAAGCTTTCTTT.

The rearrangement joins TRBV5-1 to TRBJ2-1, with TRBD2 matching 15 bases. The V gene end was trimmed by 7 bases and the J gene end by 5 bases; junction bases not matched to a gene: 7. This CDR3 comprises 16 residues. Germline V CDR1 and CDR2: SGHRS, YFSETQ. CDR3 coding DNA: TGCGCCAGCGGTTGGACTAGCGGGAGGGTAAACAATGAGCAGTTCTTC. Its protein is CASGWTSGRVNNEQFF.

The chain is built from TRBV9 and TRBJ2-5; D not resolved. Germline CDR1 SGDLS, CDR2 YYNGEE. This CDR3 has 14 residues. The ends were cut back, 4 bases at V and 0 bases at J, with 10 bases in the middle. In DNA, the CDR3 is TGTGCCAGCAGCCCACTAAGTAACCAAGAGACCCAGTACTTC. It is translated as CASSPLSNQETQYF. The full variable domain, with the rest looked up from reference TRBV9 and TRBJ2-5, is DSGVTQTPKHLITATGQRVTLRCSPRSGDLSVYWYQQSLDQGLQFLIQYYNGEERAKGNILERFSAQQFPDLHSELNLSSLELGDSALYFCASSPLSNQETQYFGPGTRLLVL.

This chain connects TRBV19 to TRBJ2-2; tentatively, D is TRBD1 (5 bases). Between the trimmed V and J ends, which lost 3 bases and 6 bases, there was a span of 8 bases. Germline V gene sequence: CDR1 LNHDA, CDR2 SQIVND (reference sequence). The CDR3 is made up of 13 amino acids. The CDR3 coding sequence is TGTGCCAGTAGTATCCAGGGTCCCGGGGAGCTGTTTTTT. It encodes CASSIQGPGELFF.

This sequence joins TRBV9 and TRBJ2-1; TRBD2 aligns across 7 bases. J gave up 4 bases and V 2 bases, and 6 bases lay outside the gene matches. Per the germline V gene, CDR1 is SGDLS and CDR2 is YYNGEE. This CDR3 contains 15 residues. The CDR3 sequence is CASSVAGAPYNEQFF. CDR3 sequence (DNA): TGTGCCAGCAGCGTCGCGGGAGCTCCGTACAATGAGCAGTTCTTC.

The DNA for the CDR3 is TGTGCCAGCAGCCAAAACAGGGACCCTTATGGCTACACCTTC. Protein sequence: CASSQNRDPYGYTF. This chain connects TRBV11-2 to TRBJ1-2, with TRBD1 as a possible D gene (6 bases). The CDR3 extends over 14 amino acids. Trimming removed 5 bases at V and 5 bases at J, with 15 bases between. The germline gives CDR1 SGHAT, CDR2 FQNNGV. The full variable domain, completed using reference TRBV11-2 and TRBJ1-2, is EAGVAQSPRYKIIEKRQSVAFWCNPISGHATLYWYQQILGQGPKLLIQFQNNGVVDDSQLPKDRFSAERLKGVDSTLKIQPAKLEDSAVYLCASSQNRDPYGYTFGSGTRLTVV.

This rearrangement joins TRBV4-2 to TRBJ2-3; TRBD2 might be the D (6 bases). Per germline, CDR1 LGHNA and CDR2 YNFKEQ. The CDR3 extends over 15 amino acids. Trimming removed 0 bases from V and 7 bases from J, with 14 bases in between. The DNA of the CDR3 is TGTGCCAGCAGCCAAGACGGGAGTACCGTGAATACGCAGTATTTT. Translated: CASSQDGSTVNTQYF.

The chain recombines TRBV5-1 with TRBJ1-1, with no clear D. CDR3 length: 12 amino acids. The germline gives CDR1 SGHRS, CDR2 YFSETQ. Trimming cost V 4 bases and J 3 bases, with 7 bases left between them. CDR3 in DNA: TGCGCCAGCAGCGGAGAACACACTGAAGCTTTCTTT. Its protein product is CASSGEHTEAFF.

In its sample, this clone was seen a few times. The rearrangement links TRBV18 to TRBJ2-5; 7 bases agree with TRBD2. The CDR3 has 14 amino acids. Germline V gene data show CDR1 as KGHSH and CDR2 as LQKENI. The V and J ends lost 5 bases and 4 bases, in that order; junction bases with no gene match: 7. The CDR3 spells CASSSSSGGETQYF. CDR3 DNA: TGTGCCAGCTCATCGTCTAGCGGAGGAGAGACCCAGTACTTC.

V and J are TRBV2 and TRBJ1-4; D possibly corresponds to TRBD1 (6 bases). This CDR3 has 13 amino acids. The germline V gene encodes CDR1 SNHLY and CDR2 FYNNEI. The V gene lost 7 bases and the J gene lost 3 bases, with 9 bases spanning the gap. CDR3 nucleotide sequence: TGTGCCAGCAACAGGGACCCTAATGAAAAACTGTTTTTT. This translates into CASNRDPNEKLFF. Combining the CDR3 with reference TRBV2 and TRBJ1-4 gives the whole variable domain EPEVTQTPSHQVTQMGQEVILRCVPISNHLYFYWYRQILGQKVEFLVSFYNNEISEKSEIFDDQFSVERPDGSNFTLKIRSTKLEDSAMYFCASNRDPNEKLFFGSGTQLSVL.

The chain joins TRBV4-3 to TRBJ2-2, with a weak D call TRBD2 (6 bases). V was trimmed by 4 bases and J by 3 bases, leaving 18 bases between them. The CDR3 is 17 amino acids. Germline CDR1 reads LGHNA; CDR2 reads YSLEER. The CDR3 nucleotides read TGCGCCAGCAGCCTACTCTCGGCGGGGTCGGACACCGGGGAGCTGTTTTTT. It specifies CASSLLSAGSDTGELFF.

In regard to this clone: Germline is not matched at one junction end, which may reflect a read error. The chain recombines TRBV7-7 with TRBJ2-1; TRBD2 is a possible D gene (6 bases). Germline V gene lookup returns CDR1 SSHAT and CDR2 FNYEAQ (reference sequence). CDR3 size: 15 residues. This chain's CDR3 is CASSPRGSGYNEQFF. The DNA of the CDR3 is TGTGCTAGCAGCCCTCGGGGTAGCGGTTACAATGAGCAGTTCTTC.

The genes are TRBV28 and TRBJ2-3, with TRBD1 matching over 9 bases. Germline assignment: CDR1 MDHEN and CDR2 SYDVKM. Unmatched junction bases numbered 12, after V lost 7 bases and J lost 4 bases. This CDR3 region has 16 residues. CDR3 protein: CASTKIQGASADTQYF. CDR3 bases: TGTGCCAGCACCAAGATACAGGGGGCTAGCGCAGATACGCAGTATTTT.

This clone was detected only a few times. The chain employs TRBV7-3 and TRBJ2-1, with TRBD1 as a possible D gene (5 bases). V was trimmed by 5 bases and J by 3 bases, leaving 11 bases between them. The CDR3 consists of 14 residues. Per the germline V gene, CDR1 is SGHTA and CDR2 is FQGTGA. DNA of the CDR3: TGTGCCAGCAGCCTGACAGCGATCTACAATGAGCAGTTCTTC. It encodes CASSLTAIYNEQFF.

This clone was counted only a few times. This chain joins TRBV2 and TRBJ2-5; no clear D gene. Germline CDR1 and CDR2: SNHLY and FYNNEI. Trimming took 5 bases from V and 3 from J, leaving 7 bases between them. The CDR3 extends over 12 amino acids. The CDR3 reads CASSPDKETQYF. CDR3 DNA sequence: TGTGCCAGCAGTCCCGACAAAGAGACCCAGTACTTC.